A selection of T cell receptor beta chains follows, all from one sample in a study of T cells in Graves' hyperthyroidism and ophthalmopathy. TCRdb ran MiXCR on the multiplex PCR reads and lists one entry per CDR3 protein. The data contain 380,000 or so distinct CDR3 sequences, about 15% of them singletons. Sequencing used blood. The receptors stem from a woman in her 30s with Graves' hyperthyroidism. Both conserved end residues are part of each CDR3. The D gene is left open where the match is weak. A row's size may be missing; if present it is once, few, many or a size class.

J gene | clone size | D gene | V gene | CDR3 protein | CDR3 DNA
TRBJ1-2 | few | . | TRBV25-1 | CASRGGAGYGYTF | TGTGCCAGCAGAGGGGGGGCTGGCTATGGCTACACCTTC
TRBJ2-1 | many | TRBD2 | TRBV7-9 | CASSLSGGNNEQFF | TGTGCCAGCAGCTTAAGCGGGGGGAATAATGAGCAGTTCTTC
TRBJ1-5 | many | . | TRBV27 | CASSSQGRDQPQHF | TGTGCCAGCAGTTCGCAGGGTAGAGATCAGCCCCAGCATTTT
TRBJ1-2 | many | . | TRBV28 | CASSSQGLPKDGYTF | TGTGCCAGCAGTTCGCAGGGACTCCCTAAGGATGGCTACACCTTC
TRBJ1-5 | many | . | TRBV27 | CASSLSWTAFNQPQHF | TGTGCCAGCAGTTTATCGTGGACAGCCTTCAATCAGCCCCAGCATTTT
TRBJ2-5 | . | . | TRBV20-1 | CSARDFGAGTLQETQYF | TGCAGTGCTAGAGATTTTGGCGCGGGAACTCTTCAAGAGACCCAGTACTTC
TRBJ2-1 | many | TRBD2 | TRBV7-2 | CASSLEAGAYNEQFF | TGTGCCAGCAGCTTAGAGGCGGGAGCTTACAATGAGCAGTTCTTC
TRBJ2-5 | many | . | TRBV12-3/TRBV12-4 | CASRESGGETQYF | TGTGCCAGCAGAGAATCTGGGGGAGAGACCCAGTACTTC
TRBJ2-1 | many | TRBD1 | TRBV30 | CAWTTGTGYLGEQFF | TGTGCCTGGACTACCGGGACAGGGTATTTGGGTGAGCAGTTCTTC
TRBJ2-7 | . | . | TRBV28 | CASWDRASEQYF | TGTGCCAGCTGGGATAGGGCGTCCGAGCAGTACTTC
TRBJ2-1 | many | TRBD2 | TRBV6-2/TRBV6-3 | CASSFNKRTSGTNNEQFF | TGTGCCAGCAGTTTCAACAAGAGGACTAGCGGGACTAACAATGAGCAGTTCTTC
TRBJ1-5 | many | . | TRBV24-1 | CATSDPGNNQPQHF | TGTGCCACCAGTGACCCCGGAAACAATCAGCCCCAGCATTTT
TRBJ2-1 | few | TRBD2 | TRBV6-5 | CASTPSRLAGAGEQFF | TGTGCCAGCACCCCAAGTCGACTAGCGGGAGCAGGTGAGCAGTTCTTC
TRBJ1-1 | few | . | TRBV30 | CAFRGPGPNTEAFF | TGTGCCTTCCGAGGACCCGGGCCCAACACTGAAGCTTTCTTT
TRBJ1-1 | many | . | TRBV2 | CASSGQGRNTEAFF | TGTGCCAGCAGTGGGCAGGGTAGGAACACTGAAGCTTTCTTT
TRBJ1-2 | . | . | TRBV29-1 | CSVGESGDLYGYTF | TGCAGCGTTGGAGAATCAGGGGACCTTTATGGCTACACCTTC
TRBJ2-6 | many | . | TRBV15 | CATSTPRLGPGSAGANVLTF | TGTGCCACCAGCACCCCCCGATTAGGACCGGGAAGTGCTGGGGCCAACGTCCTGACTTTC
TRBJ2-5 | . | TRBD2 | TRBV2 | CASSEVAGGPAGQETQYF | TGTGCCAGCAGTGAGGTAGCGGGAGGGCCTGCGGGGCAAGAGACCCAGTACTTC
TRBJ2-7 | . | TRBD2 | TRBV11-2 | CASSLDPGTSGSQYEQYF | TGTGCCAGCAGCTTAGACCCCGGGACTAGCGGGAGTCAGTACGAGCAGTACTTC
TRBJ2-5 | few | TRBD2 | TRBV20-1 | CSAPHSGGPGTQYF | TGCAGTGCCCCTCATAGCGGGGGCCCAGGGACCCAGTACTTC
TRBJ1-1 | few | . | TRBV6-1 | CASFMSPERAEAFF | TGTGCCAGCTTCATGAGTCCTGAACGCGCTGAAGCTTTCTTT
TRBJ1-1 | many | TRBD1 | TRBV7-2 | CASSQGQTMNTEAFF | TGTGCCAGCAGCCAGGGACAGACCATGAACACTGAAGCTTTCTTT
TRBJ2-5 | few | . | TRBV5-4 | CASSLVSGEETQYF | TGTGCCAGCAGCTTGGTTTCAGGAGAAGAGACCCAGTACTTC
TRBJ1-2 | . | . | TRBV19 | CASSIEGRNYGYTF | TGTGCCAGTAGTATAGAGGGGCGTAACTATGGCTACACCTTC
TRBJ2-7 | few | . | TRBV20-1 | CSALGSGYEQYF | TGCAGTGCCCTCGGATCGGGCTACGAGCAGTACTTC
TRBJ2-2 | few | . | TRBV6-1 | CASSLLRPDLGGGELFF | TGTGCCAGCAGCCTGCTCAGACCTGACCTGGGAGGCGGGGAGCTGTTTTTT
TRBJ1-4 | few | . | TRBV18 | CASSPTLRGEKLFF | TGTGCCAGCTCACCTACTTTGAGAGGTGAAAAACTGTTTTTT
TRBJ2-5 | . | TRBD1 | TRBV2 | CARTPLTGGLETQYF | TGTGCCAGGACCCCTTTGACAGGGGGCTTAGAGACCCAGTACTTC
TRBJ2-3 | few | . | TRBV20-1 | CSARDYLRDGKDTQYF | TGCAGTGCTAGAGATTATCTGAGGGATGGAAAAGATACGCAGTATTTT
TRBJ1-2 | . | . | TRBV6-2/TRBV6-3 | CASSYSRGQPYGYTF | TGTGCCAGCAGTTACTCGAGAGGACAGCCATATGGCTACACCTTC
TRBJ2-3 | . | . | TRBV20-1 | CSARPTRDLGTDTQYF | TGCAGTGCTAGACCCACCCGGGACTTGGGGACAGATACGCAGTATTTT
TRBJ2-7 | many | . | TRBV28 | CAGSNADEAHEQYF | TGTGCCGGGTCCAACGCGGACGAGGCCCACGAGCAGTACTTC
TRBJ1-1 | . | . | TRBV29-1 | CSVFTQQDNTEAFF | TGCAGCGTCTTCACCCAACAGGACAACACTGAAGCTTTCTTT
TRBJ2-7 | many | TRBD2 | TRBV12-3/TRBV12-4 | CASSVGLAGGGYEQYF | TGTGCCAGCAGTGTAGGACTAGCGGGAGGGGGCTACGAGCAGTACTTC
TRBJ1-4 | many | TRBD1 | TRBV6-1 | CASSESGGTNEKLFF | TGTGCCAGCAGTGAATCAGGGGGAACTAATGAAAAACTGTTTTTT
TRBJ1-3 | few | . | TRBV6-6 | CASSYGAITATGNTIYF | TGTGCCAGCAGTTACGGAGCCATCACAGCGACAGGAAACACCATATATTTT
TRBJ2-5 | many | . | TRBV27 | CASSQSKTQRAETQYF | TGTGCCAGCAGTCAAAGTAAAACCCAACGAGCGGAGACCCAGTACTTC
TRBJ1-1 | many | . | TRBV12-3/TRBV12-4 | CASSLGGVVTEAFF | TGTGCCAGCAGTTTGGGTGGGGTTGTCACTGAAGCTTTCTTT
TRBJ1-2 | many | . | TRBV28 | CASSLTGWDGYTF | TGTGCCAGCAGTTTAACAGGGTGGGATGGCTACACCTTC
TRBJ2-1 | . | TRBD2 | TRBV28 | CASSLISGRGVNNEQFF | TGTGCCAGCAGTTTAATTTCCGGGAGGGGAGTGAACAATGAGCAGTTCTTC
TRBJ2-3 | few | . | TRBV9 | CASSFRGSTDTQYF | TGTGCCAGCTCCTTCCGGGGTAGCACAGATACGCAGTATTTT
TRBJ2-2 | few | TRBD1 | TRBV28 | CASSGNRGRTGELFF | TGTGCCAGCAGTGGTAACAGGGGGAGAACCGGGGAGCTGTTTTTT
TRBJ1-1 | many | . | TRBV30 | CAWRRRQNTEAFF | TGTGCCTGGAGGAGAAGACAGAACACTGAAGCTTTCTTT
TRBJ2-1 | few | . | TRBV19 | CASTMDNEQFF | TGTGCCAGTACCATGGACAATGAGCAGTTCTTC
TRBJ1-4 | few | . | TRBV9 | CASSDAGGAGEKLFF | TGTGCCAGCAGCGACGCGGGGGGCGCTGGAGAAAAACTGTTTTTT
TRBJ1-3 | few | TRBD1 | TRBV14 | CASSQRRQGDGNTIYF | TGTGCCAGCAGCCAAAGACGACAGGGGGATGGAAACACCATATATTTT
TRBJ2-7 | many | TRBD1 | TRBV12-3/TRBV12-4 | CASSRRTGTGGSYEQYF | TGTGCCAGCAGTCGACGGACCGGGACAGGGGGCTCCTACGAGCAGTACTTC
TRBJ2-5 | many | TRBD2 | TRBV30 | CAWNWSGGPGETQYF | TGTGCCTGGAATTGGTCGGGAGGGCCTGGGGAGACCCAGTACTTC
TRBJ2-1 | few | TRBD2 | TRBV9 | CASSVESGRRDEQFF | TGTGCCAGCAGCGTAGAGAGCGGGAGGAGGGATGAGCAGTTCTTC
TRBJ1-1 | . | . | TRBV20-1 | CSATLDSRNTEAFF | TGCAGTGCTACCCTCGACAGCCGGAACACTGAAGCTTTCTTT
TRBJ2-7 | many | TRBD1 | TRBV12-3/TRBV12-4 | CASSLPSQGIDEQYF | TGTGCCAGCAGTTTACCCTCACAGGGGATCGACGAGCAGTACTTC
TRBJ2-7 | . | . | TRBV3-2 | CASSPPPPGQGYEQYF | TGTGCCAGCAGCCCGCCCCCCCCGGGACAGGGGTACGAGCAGTACTTC
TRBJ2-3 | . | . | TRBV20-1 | CSARLGLGGGWTDTQYF | TGCAGTGCTCGCCTTGGGCTCGGGGGAGGCTGGACAGATACGCAGTATTTT
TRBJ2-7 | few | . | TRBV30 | CAWSETRPFQGPYEQYF | TGTGCCTGGAGTGAGACGAGACCCTTCCAGGGACCCTACGAGCAGTACTTC
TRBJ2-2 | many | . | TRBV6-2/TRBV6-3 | CASNLGETGELFF | TGTGCCAGCAACCTAGGGGAAACCGGGGAGCTGTTTTTT